This T cell receptor (beta chain) derives from a study of T cells after somatic rescue of genetic block (dated by TCRdb to about 2020). For the study in its entirety: What the study looked at was long-term robustness, specifically in a T-cell system that came about through somatic rescue of a genetic block in T-cell development.

This clone was counted a few times. Its antigen is not yet known. It has no much larger one-base neighbor in the sample; base qualities were not kept. The library relied on the immunoSEQ multiplex PCR assay. The immuneACCESS repertoire file appears here via TCRdb, limited to in-frame rearrangements. These files lack a portion of the clones; in checked studies, under half of the deficit traces to unresolved V genes, and the cause of the others is not known. Present in this sample are approximately 12,000 clones, about 71% of which were seen just once. In total, the top ten clones hold less than 15% of the sample. Its CDR3 holds 18 amino acids, cysteine through phenylalanine. Only the CDR3 region is kept as DNA, spanning 54 bases read in frame from base 1. CDR1 and CDR2 are read off the germline V gene as SGHTS and YDEGEE. V loses 4 bases, J loses 3 bases, and the germline ends lie 24 bases apart.

The chain employs TRBV5-8 and TRBJ2-3; no D segment can be confidently identified. This clonotype originated in a boy aged 5-17 years. Source material: peripheral blood mononuclear cells (PBMCs). The CDR3 is CASSRSFLWALGTDTQYF. Read as DNA, the sequence is TGTGCCAGCAGCCGATCCTTCCTTTGGGCTCTAGGAACAGATACGCAGTATTTT.